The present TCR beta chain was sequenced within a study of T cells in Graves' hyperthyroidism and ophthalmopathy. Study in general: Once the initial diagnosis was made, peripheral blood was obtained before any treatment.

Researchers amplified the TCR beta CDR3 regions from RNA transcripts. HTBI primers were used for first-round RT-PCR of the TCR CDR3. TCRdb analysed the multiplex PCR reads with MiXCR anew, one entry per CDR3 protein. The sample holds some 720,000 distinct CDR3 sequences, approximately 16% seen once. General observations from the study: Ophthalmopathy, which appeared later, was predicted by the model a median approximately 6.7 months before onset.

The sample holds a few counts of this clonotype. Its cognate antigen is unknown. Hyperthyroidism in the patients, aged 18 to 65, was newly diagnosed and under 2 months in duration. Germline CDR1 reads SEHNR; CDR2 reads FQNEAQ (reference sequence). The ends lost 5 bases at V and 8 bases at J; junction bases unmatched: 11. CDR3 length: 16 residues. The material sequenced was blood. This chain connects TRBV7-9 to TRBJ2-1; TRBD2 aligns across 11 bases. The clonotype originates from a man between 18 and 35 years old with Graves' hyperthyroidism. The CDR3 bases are TGTGCCAGCAGCACTTCCCTAGCGGGAGGTCCTCATGAGCAGTTCTTC. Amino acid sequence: CASSTSLAGGPHEQFF.